What follows are 17 T cell receptor beta chains derived from one specimen sequenced in a study of T cells expressing NK-cell markers. One entry per CDR3 protein, without DNA, is what TCRdb gives after re-calling the 5' RACE reads. The sample has some 600,000 distinct CDR3 sequences; the top ten hold roughly 3.5%. Material: blood T cells: a sorted CD56 or NKG2C T cell subset, CD4+ or CD8+ T cells, or bulk PBMC T cells (not recorded which). All receptors derive from a man aged 18-30 years in good health.

The rearrangement joins TRBV3-1 to TRBJ1-5; TCRdb proposes TRBD1, but this gene call is untestable without DNA. The CDR3 spans 15 residues. Germline V lookup: CDR1 LGHDT, CDR2 YNNKEL (reference sequence). The CDR3 is CASSQQGVVGQPQHF.

The rearrangement links TRBV9 to TRBJ2-3. The germline gives CDR1 SGDLS, CDR2 YYNGEE. The CDR3 has 13 residues. The CDR3 reads CASRDVPTDTQYF.

This chain uses TRBV20-1 with TRBJ1-5; TCRdb designates TRBD1, a call that cannot be tested without DNA. Germline V lookup: CDR1 DFQATT, CDR2 SNEGSKA (reference sequence). The CDR3 spans 16 residues. This CDR3 is CSARDSLRDREQPQHF.

The V and J genes are TRBV12-3 or TRBV12-4 and TRBJ2-1. This CDR3 spans 14 amino acids. The chain's CDR3 is CATIDLSSYNEQFF.

The chain is built from TRBV7-8 and TRBJ2-5; no DNA is available, so the TRBD2 call from TCRdb remains unchecked. The CDR3 loop spans 18 amino acids. Germline V gene sequence: CDR1 SGHVS, CDR2 FQNEAQ. The CDR3 is CASSLAGLGGWLGETQYF. Full variable domain (remainder filled in from reference TRBV7-8 and TRBJ2-5): GAGVSQSPRYKVAKRGQDVALRCDPISGHVSLFWYQQALGQGPEFLTYFQNEAQLDKSGLPSDRFFAERPEGSVSTLKIQRTQQEDSAVYLCASSLAGLGGWLGETQYFGPGTRLLVL.

The chain joins TRBV4-3 to TRBJ1-1; as DNA is missing, the TRBD1 call by TCRdb cannot be tested. This CDR3 has 15 amino acids. CDR1 and CDR2 (germline): LGHNA, YSLEER. The CDR3 loop reads CASSPRGRENTEAFF.

This sequence joins TRBV9 and TRBJ2-7; TCRdb gives TRBD2 as the D gene, but with no DNA this cannot be confirmed. The CDR3 is 14 amino acids. Per the germline V gene, CDR1 is SGDLS and CDR2 is YYNGEE. CDR3 in amino acids: CASSVGAWEAEQYF.

The genes are TRBV18 and TRBJ1-2; the TCRdb call, TRBD1, lacks DNA for checking. Germline lookup yields CDR1 KGHSH and CDR2 LQKENI. The CDR3 is 16 residues long. The CDR3 reads CASSPQRGYDNYGYTF.

The gene calls are TRBV12-3 or TRBV12-4 and TRBJ2-5. This CDR3 spans 12 amino acids. The CDR3 is CASSLRAKTQYF.

The rearrangement links TRBV5-1 to TRBJ2-7; TCRdb lists TRBD1, though no DNA is available to test this call. The V gene's germline CDR1 is SGHRS and CDR2 YFSETQ. This CDR3 region has 15 residues. The CDR3 region is CASSLGPAPSYEQYF.

The chain carries TRBV7-8 and TRBJ2-1; TCRdb lists TRBD1, though no DNA is available to test this call. This CDR3 is built from 14 residues. The germline CDR1 and CDR2 sequences are SGHVS and FQNEAQ. The CDR3 is CASRPGQGSLEQFF.

The rearrangement joins TRBV7-6 to TRBJ2-3; the TCRdb D gene call, TRBD2, has no DNA to confirm it. This CDR3 region has 17 residues. Looked up from germline, CDR1 is SGHVS and CDR2 is FNYEAQ. This CDR3 reads CASSLGPGTRNADTQYF.

The chain is built from TRBV7-8 and TRBJ2-3; TCRdb's D call, TRBD1, is unchecked because there is no DNA. The CDR3 sequence is 16 residues long. Per germline, CDR1 SGHVS and CDR2 FQNEAQ. The CDR3 reads CASRPKQGARDYTQYF.

The chain is built from TRBV7-2 and TRBJ2-7; TCRdb picks TRBD2, but there is no DNA to check that call. CDR3 size: 17 residues. Germline CDR1 and CDR2: SGHTA and FQGNSA. CDR3 amino acids: CASSLALSPGLVNEQYF.

The chain employs TRBV30 and TRBJ2-1; TCRdb designates TRBD1, a call that cannot be tested without DNA. Germline CDR1 reads GTSNPN; CDR2 reads SVGIG (reference sequence). The CDR3 runs 15 residues. CDR3 amino acids: CACTAGKWTGGEQFF.

The V and J genes are TRBV12-3 or TRBV12-4 and TRBJ1-2; no DNA is available, so the TRBD1 call from TCRdb remains unchecked. CDR3 size: 13 residues. The CDR3: CASRLGQGYGYTF.

V usage is TRBV7-6 and J usage is TRBJ2-1; the TCRdb call, TRBD2, lacks DNA for checking. The CDR3 has 15 amino acids. Germline V gives CDR1 SGHVS, CDR2 FNYEAQ. CDR3 in amino acids: CASRLAGGQHNEQFF.